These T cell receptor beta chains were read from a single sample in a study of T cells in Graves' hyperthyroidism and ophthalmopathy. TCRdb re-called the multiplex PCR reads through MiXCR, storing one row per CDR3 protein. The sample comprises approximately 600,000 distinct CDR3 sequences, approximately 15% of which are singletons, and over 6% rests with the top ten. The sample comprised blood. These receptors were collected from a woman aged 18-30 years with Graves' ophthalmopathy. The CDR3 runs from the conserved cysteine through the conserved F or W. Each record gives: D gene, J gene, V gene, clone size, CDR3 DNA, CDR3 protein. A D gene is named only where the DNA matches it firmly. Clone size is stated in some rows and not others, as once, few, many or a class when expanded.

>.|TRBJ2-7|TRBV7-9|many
TGTGCCAGCAAAAGCGGCTACGAGCAGTACTTC
CASKSGYEQYF
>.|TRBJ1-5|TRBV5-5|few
TGTGCCAGCAGCCAAGAATACAGGGTAAATCCCCAGCATTTT
CASSQEYRVNPQHF
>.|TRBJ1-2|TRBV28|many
TGTGCCAGCAGTTCCTGGGGGTATGGCTACACCTTC
CASSSWGYGYTF
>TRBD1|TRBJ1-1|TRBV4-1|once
TGCGCCAGCAGCCACATGGGACAGGGTAACACTGAAGCTTTCTTT
CASSHMGQGNTEAFF
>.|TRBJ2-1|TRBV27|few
TGTGCCAGCAACTCTGGACAGTCTCTCTACAATGAGCAGTTCTTC
CASNSGQSLYNEQFF
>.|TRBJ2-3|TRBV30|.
TGTGCCTGGAGTGTACTAGCCACGGGGGATACGCAGTATTTT
CAWSVLATGDTQYF
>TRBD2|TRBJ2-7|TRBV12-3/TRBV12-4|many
TGTGCCAGCAGTACGGGACTAGCGGGAGGGAACTCCTACGAGCAGTACTTC
CASSTGLAGGNSYEQYF
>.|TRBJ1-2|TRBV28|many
TGTGCCAGCAGTTTACGGACGGAGTATGGCTACACCTTC
CASSLRTEYGYTF
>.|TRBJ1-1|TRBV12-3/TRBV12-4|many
TGTGCCAGCAGTTTAAGGCCCCGGGAGGCTTTCTTT
CASSLRPREAFF
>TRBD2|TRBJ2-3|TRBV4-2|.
TGTGCCAGCAGCCAAGAAGCGGGAGCAGTATCAGATACGCAGTATTTT
CASSQEAGAVSDTQYF
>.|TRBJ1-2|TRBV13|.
TGTGCCAGCAGCATTTCGACAGGATTTCACTATGGCTACACCTTC
CASSISTGFHYGYTF
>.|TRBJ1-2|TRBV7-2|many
TGTGCCAGCAGCCAATTTTCAGGGGTCCTATTGGGCTACACCTTC
CASSQFSGVLLGYTF
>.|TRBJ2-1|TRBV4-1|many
TGCGCCAGCAGCCAAGATGAGGGCAGGGGAAGGGTGCAGTTCTTC
CASSQDEGRGRVQFF
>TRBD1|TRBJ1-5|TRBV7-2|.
TGTGCCAGCAGCCTACACAGGGGGCGCCTACAGCCCCAGCATTTT
CASSLHRGRLQPQHF
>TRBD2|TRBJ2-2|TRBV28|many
TGTGCCAGCAGTCATACTAGCGGGAGAGGGGAGCTGTTTTTT
CASSHTSGRGELFF
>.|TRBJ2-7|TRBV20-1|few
TGCAGTGCTAGAGAGTACCTCTCCTACGAGCAGTACTTC
CSAREYLSYEQYF
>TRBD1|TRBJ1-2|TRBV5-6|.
TGTGCCAGCATTGGGACAGGGGGCTACGGTGGCTACACCTTC
CASIGTGGYGGYTF
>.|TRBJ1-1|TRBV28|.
TGTGCCAGCAGTTTTGAGTTCGCGGTGAACACTGAAGCTTTCTTT
CASSFEFAVNTEAFF
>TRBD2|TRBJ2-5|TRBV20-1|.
TGCAGTGCAGAATCACTAGCGGGAGGGCGAGAGACCCAGTACTTC
CSAESLAGGRETQYF
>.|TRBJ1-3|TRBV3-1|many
TGTGCCAGCAGCCAAGATAGCTCTGGAAACACCATATATTTT
CASSQDSSGNTIYF
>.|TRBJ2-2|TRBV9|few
TGTGCCAGCAGCGTCGTGTTGGGAGACACCGGGGAGCTGTTTTTT
CASSVVLGDTGELFF
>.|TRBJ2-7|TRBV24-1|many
TGTGCCACCAGTGATCCGGACAGTCCCTACGAGCAGTACTTC
CATSDPDSPYEQYF
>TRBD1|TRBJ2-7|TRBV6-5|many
TGTGCCAGCAGTTACCGTCGGGACAGGGGACACGAGCAGTACTTC
CASSYRRDRGHEQYF
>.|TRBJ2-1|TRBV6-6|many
TGTGCCAGCAGTTACCCTACCGAGGGTGAAACCTACAATGAGCAGTTCTTC
CASSYPTEGETYNEQFF
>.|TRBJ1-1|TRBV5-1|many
TGCGCCAGCAGCTTGGGTGTCGGAGAGAACACTGAAGCTTTCTTT
CASSLGVGENTEAFF
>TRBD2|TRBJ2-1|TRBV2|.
TGTGCCAGCAGACTAGGTAGCGGGAGGGCCGATGAGCAGTTCTTC
CASRLGSGRADEQFF
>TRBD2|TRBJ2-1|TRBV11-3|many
TGTGCCAGCAGCTTCCCGGGACTAGCTTACAATGAGCAGTTCTTC
CASSFPGLAYNEQFF
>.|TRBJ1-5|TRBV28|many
TGTGCCGCCGGCCAGGGGTTTAATCAGCCCCAGCATTTT
CAAGQGFNQPQHF
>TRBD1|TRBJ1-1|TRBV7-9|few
TGTGCCAGCAGCCCCCAACGCGTAGGGACAGGGAACACTGAAGCTTTCTTT
CASSPQRVGTGNTEAFF
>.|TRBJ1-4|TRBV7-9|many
TGTGCCAGCAGCCGGGACAAGGGGAAGGCCGGGAAACTGTTTTTT
CASSRDKGKAGKLFF
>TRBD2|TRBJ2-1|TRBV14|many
TGTGCCAGCAGTCCTTCTCGACTAGCGGGAGGGCATGAGCAGTTCTTC
CASSPSRLAGGHEQFF
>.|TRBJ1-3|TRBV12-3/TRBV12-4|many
TGTGCCAGCAGTTTAGAAGGTGGGAACAGTCCCTTCGGAAACACCATATATTTT
CASSLEGGNSPFGNTIYF
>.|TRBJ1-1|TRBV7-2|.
TGTGCCAGCAGCTTAGAGTCCTACACTGAAGCTTTCTTT
CASSLESYTEAFF
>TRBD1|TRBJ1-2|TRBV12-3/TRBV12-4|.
TGTGCCAGCAGTCGGGACAGTACCAACTATGGCTACACCTTC
CASSRDSTNYGYTF
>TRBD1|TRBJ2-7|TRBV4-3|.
TGCGCCAGCAGCCCCTGGACAGGGAAGAGTTACGAGCAGTACTTC
CASSPWTGKSYEQYF
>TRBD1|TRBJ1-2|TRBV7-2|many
TGTGCCAGCAGCTTGACCACAGGGGACTATGGCTACACCTTC
CASSLTTGDYGYTF
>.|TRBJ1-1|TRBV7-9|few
TGTGCCAGCAGCTCCCGCTTTTTGAACAGAGGTGAGACTGAAGCTTTCTTT
CASSSRFLNRGETEAFF
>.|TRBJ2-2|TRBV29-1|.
TGCAGCGTTGAAGACCCCACAGGGATAGGCGGGGAGCTGTTTTTT
CSVEDPTGIGGELFF
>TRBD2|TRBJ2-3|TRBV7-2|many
TGTGCCAGCAGCCTTACTAGCGGGCACACAGATACGCAGTATTTT
CASSLTSGHTDTQYF
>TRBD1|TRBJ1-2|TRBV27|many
TGTGCCAGCAGTCCCCAAGGGGGCCTTACTTATGGCTACACCTTC
CASSPQGGLTYGYTF
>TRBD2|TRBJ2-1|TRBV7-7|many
TGTGCTAGCAGCCCCGGCCGGGAGGATGAGCAGTTCTTC
CASSPGREDEQFF
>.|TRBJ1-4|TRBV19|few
TGTGCCAGTAGTCCGTACCTTTCCGTCAGTCTTCGGGCTAATGAAAAACTGTTTTTT
CASSPYLSVSLRANEKLFF